This paragraph reports one T cell receptor (beta chain). This sample was included in a study of technical replicates of blood from a few donors. Some clones are missing from TCRdb's copy, which holds only in-frame ones; the method was immunoSEQ multiplex PCR. Counted here are tens of thousands of clones, roughly 91% occurring once; the ten biggest clones make up around 0.42%. Germline V CDR1 and CDR2: GTSNPN, SVGIG (reference sequence). This CDR3 has 14 amino acids. V lost 5 bases, J lost 3 bases, and 0 bases stayed unmatched. Sample: T cells isolated from PBMCs. The rearrangement uses TRBV30 and TRBJ2-3, with 15 bases fitting TRBD2. The origin of this receptor is a human donor in good health. The CDR3 sequence: CAWGLAGGTDTQYF. The CDR3 DNA is TGTGCCTGGGGACTAGCGGGAGGGACAGATACGCAGTATTTT.